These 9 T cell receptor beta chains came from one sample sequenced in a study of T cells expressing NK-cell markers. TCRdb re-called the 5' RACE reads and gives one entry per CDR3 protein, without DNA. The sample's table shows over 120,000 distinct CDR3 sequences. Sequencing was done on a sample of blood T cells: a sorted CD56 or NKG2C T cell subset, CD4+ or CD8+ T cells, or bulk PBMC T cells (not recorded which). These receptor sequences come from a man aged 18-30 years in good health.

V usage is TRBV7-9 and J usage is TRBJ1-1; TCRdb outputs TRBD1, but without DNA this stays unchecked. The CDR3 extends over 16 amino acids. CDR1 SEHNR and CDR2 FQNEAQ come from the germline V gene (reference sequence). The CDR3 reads CASSTNRGQVGTEAFF.

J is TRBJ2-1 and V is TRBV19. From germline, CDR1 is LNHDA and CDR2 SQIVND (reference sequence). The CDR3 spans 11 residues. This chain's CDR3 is CASSISGWQFF.

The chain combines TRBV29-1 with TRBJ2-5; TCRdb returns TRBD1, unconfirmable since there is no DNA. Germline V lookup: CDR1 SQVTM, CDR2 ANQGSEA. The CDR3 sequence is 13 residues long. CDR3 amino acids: CSVGTGPQETQYF.

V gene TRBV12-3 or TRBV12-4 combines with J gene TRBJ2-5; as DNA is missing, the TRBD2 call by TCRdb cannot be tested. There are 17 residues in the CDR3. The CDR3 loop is CASSLVVASNRQETQYF.

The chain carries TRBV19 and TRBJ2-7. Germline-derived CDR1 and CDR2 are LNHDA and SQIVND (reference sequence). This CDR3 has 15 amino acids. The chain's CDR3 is CASSLGLVGAYEQYF.

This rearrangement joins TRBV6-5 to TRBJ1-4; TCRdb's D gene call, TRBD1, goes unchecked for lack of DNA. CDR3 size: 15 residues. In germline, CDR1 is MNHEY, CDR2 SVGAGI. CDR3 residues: CASSYATGKNEKLFF.

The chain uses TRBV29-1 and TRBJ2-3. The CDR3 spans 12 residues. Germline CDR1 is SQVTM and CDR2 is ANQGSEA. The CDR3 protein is CSAHSGPDTQYF.

CDR3 amino acids: CASSESGGREQFF. The J gene is TRBJ2-1, the V gene TRBV25-1; TCRdb picks TRBD1, but there is no DNA to check that call. The CDR3 sequence is 13 residues long. Germline V gene lookup returns CDR1 MGHDK and CDR2 SYGVNS.

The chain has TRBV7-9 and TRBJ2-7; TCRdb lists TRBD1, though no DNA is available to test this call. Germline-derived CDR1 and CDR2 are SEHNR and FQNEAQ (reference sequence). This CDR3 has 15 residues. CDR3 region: CASSPPDRGIDEQYF.